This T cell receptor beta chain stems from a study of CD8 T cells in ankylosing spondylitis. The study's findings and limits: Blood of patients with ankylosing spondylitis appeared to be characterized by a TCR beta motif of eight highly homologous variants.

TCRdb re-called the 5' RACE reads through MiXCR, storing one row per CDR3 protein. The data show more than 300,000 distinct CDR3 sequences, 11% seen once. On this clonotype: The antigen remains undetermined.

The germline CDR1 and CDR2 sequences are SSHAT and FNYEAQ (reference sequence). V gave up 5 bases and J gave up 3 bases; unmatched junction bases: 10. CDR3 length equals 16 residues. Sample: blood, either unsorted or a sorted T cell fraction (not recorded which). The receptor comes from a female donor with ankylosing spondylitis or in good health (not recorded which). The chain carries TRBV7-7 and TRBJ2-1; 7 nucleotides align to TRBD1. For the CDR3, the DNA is TGTGCCAGCAGCCAGGGTTCAGGGGGAGACTACAATGAGCAGTTCTTC. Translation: CASSQGSGGDYNEQFF.